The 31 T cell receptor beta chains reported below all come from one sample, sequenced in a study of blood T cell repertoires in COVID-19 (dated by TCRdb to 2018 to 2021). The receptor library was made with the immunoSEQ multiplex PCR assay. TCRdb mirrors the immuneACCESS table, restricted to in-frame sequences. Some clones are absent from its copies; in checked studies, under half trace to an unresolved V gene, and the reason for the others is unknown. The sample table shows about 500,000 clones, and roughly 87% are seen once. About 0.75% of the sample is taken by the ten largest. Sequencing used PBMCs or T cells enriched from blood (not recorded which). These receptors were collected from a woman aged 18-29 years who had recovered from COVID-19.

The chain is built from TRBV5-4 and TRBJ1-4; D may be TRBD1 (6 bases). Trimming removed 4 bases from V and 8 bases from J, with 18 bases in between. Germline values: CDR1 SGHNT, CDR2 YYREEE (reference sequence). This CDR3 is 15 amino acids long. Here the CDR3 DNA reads TGTGCCAGCAGCCCCCAGACAGGAGGACGAGAAAAACTGTTTTTT. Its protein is CASSPQTGGREKLFF.

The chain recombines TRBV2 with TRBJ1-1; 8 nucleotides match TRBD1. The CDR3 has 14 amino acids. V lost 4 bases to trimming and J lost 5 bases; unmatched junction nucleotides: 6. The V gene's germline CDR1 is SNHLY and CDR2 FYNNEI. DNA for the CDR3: TGTGCCAGCAGTGCAGCGACAGGGGTAACTGAAGCTTTCTTT. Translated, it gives CASSAATGVTEAFF.

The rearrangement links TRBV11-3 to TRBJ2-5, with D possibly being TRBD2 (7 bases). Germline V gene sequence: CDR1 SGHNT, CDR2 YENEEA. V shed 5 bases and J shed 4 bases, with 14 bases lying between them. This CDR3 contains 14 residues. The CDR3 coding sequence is TGTGCCAGCAGCCCCACTAGGGGGGGAGAGACCCAGTACTTC. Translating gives CASSPTRGGETQYF.

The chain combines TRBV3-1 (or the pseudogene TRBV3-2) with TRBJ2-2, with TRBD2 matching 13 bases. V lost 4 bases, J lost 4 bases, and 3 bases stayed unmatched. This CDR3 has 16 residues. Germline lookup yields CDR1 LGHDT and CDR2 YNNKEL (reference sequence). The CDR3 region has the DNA TGTGCCAGCAGCCGAGGGACTAGCGGGGTCACCGGGGAGCTGTTTTTT. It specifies CASSRGTSGVTGELFF.

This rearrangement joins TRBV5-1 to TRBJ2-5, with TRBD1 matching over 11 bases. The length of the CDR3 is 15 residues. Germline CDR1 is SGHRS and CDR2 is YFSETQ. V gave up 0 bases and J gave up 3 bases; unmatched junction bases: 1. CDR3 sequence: CASSLGDRGEETQYF. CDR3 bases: TGCGCCAGCAGCTTGGGGGACAGGGGGGAAGAGACCCAGTACTTC.

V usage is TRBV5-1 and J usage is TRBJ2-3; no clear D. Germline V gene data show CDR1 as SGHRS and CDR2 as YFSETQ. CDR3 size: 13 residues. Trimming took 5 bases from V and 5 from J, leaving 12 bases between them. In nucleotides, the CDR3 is TGCGCCAGCAGATCGACTCTCCAAGATACGCAGTATTTT. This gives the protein CASRSTLQDTQYF.

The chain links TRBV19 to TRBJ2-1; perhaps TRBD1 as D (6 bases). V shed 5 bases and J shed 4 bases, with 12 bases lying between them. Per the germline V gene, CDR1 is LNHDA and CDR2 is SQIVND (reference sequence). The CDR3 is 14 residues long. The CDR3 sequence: CASSQGLSYNEQFF. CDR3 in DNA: TGTGCCAGTAGTCAGGGGCTCAGTTACAATGAGCAGTTCTTC.

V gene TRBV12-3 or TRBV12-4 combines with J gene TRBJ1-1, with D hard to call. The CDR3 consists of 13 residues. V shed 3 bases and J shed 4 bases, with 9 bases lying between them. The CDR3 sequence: CASSLAEATEAFF. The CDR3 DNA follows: TGTGCCAGCAGTTTGGCGGAAGCCACTGAAGCTTTCTTT.

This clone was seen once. As DNA, the CDR3 is TGTGCCAGCTCACCGACCGTGGACAGGGAAGGGACCCAGTACTTC. It is translated as CASSPTVDREGTQYF. The chain links TRBV18 to TRBJ2-5; 8 bases are a match to TRBD1. The germline CDR1 and CDR2 sequences are KGHSH and LQKENI. V lost 3 bases and J lost 7; bases outside the gene matches: 10. The CDR3 is 15 residues long. Full variable domain (outside the CDR3, taken from reference TRBV18 and TRBJ2-5): NAGVMQNPRHLVRRRGQEARLRCSPMKGHSHVYWYRQLPEEGLKFMVYLQKENIIDESGMPKERFSAEFPKEGPSILRIQQVVRGDSAAYFCASSPTVDREGTQYFGPGTRLLVL.

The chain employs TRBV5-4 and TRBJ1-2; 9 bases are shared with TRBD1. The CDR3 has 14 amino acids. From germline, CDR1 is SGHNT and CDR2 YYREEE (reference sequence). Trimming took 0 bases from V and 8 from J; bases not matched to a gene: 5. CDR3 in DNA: TGTGCCAGCAGCTTGGGGGACAGGGTAGGGGGCTACACCTTC. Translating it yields CASSLGDRVGGYTF.

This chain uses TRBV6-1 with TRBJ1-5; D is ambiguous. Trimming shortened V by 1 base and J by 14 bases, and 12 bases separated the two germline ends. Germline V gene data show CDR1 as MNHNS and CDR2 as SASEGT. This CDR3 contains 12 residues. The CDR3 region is CASSEDGRFEHF. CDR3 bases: TGTGCCAGCAGTGAAGATGGCAGGTTTGAGCATTTT.

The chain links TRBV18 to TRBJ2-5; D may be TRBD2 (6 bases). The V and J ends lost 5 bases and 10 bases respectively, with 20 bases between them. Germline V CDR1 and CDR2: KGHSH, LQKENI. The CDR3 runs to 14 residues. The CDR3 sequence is CASSTGSPLGSQYF. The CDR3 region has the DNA TGTGCCAGCTCAACAGGATCCCCCCTCGGGAGCCAGTACTTC.

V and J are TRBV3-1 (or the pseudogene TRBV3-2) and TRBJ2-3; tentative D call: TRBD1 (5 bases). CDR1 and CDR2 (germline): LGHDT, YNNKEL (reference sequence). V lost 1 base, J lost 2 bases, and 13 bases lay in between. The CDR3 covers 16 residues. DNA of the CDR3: TGTGCCAGCAGCCAAGCGGGTCAGGGATACACAGATACGCAGTATTTT. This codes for CASSQAGQGYTDTQYF.

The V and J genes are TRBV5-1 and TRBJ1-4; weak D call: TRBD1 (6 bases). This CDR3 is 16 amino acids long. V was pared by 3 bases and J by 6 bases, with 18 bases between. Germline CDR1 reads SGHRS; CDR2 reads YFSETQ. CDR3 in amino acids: CASSSNQQGLDEKLFF. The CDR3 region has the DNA TGCGCCAGCAGCTCAAATCAACAGGGACTAGATGAAAAACTGTTTTTT. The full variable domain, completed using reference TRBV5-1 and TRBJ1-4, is KAGVTQTPRYLIKTRGQQVTLSCSPISGHRSVSWYQQTPGQGLQFLFEYFSETQRNKGNFPGRFSGRQFSNSRSEMNVSTLELGDSALYLCASSSNQQGLDEKLFFGSGTQLSVL.

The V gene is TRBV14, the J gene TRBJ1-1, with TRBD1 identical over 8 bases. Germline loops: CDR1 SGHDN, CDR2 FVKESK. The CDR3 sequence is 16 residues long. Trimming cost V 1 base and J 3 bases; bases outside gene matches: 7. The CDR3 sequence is CASSQGRTGPYTEAFF. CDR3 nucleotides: TGTGCCAGCAGCCAAGGCCGGACAGGGCCTTACACTGAAGCTTTCTTT. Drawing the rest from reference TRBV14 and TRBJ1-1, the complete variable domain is EAGVTQFPSHSVIEKGQTVTLRCDPISGHDNLYWYRRVMGKEIKFLLHFVKESKQDESGMPNNRFLAERTGGTYSTLKVQPAELEDSGVYFCASSQGRTGPYTEAFFGQGTRLTVV.

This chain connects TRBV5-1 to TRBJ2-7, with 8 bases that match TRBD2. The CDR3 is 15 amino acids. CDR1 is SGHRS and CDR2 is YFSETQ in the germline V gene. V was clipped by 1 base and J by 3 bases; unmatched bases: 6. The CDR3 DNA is TGCGCCAGCAGCTTGAGAACTAGCGGAGACTACGAGCAGTACTTC. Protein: CASSLRTSGDYEQYF.

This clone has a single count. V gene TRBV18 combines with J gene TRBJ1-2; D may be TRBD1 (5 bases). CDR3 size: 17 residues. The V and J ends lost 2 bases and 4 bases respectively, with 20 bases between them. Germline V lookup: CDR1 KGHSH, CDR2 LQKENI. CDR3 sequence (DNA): TGTGCCAGCTCACCATCCCTAACAGGCCCACATCCCTATGGCTACACCTTC. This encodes CASSPSLTGPHPYGYTF.

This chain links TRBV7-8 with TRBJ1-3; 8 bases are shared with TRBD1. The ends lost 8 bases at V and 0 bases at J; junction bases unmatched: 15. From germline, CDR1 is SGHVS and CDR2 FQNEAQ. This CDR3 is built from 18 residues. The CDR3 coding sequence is TGTGCCAGCGCGCTAGTTGACAGGGGCCGAGGCTCTGGAAACACCATATATTTT. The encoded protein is CASALVDRGRGSGNTIYF.

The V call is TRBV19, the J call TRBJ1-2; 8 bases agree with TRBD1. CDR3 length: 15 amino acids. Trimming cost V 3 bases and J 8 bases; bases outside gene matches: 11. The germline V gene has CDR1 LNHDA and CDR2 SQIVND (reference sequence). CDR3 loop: CASSMVAQGARGYTF. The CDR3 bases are TGTGCCAGTAGTATGGTCGCTCAGGGGGCGCGGGGCTACACCTTC.

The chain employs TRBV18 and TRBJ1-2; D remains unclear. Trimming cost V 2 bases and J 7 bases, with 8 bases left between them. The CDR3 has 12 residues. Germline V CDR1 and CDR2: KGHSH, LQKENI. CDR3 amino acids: CASSPSYGGYTF. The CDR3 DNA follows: TGTGCCAGCTCACCAAGCTACGGTGGCTACACCTTC.

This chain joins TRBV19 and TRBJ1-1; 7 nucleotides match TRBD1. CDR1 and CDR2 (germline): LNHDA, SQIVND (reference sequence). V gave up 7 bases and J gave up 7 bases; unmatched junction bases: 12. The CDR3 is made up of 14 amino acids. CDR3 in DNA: TGTGCCAGTAAACAGGGGTCGGGGGACTTTGAAGCTTTCTTT. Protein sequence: CASKQGSGDFEAFF.

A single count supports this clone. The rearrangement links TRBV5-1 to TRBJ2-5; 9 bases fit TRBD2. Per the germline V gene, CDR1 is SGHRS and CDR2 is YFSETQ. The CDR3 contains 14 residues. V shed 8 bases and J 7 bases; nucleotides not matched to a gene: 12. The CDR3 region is CASLGLAPKGTQYF. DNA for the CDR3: TGCGCCAGTTTGGGACTAGCCCCCAAAGGGACCCAGTACTTC.

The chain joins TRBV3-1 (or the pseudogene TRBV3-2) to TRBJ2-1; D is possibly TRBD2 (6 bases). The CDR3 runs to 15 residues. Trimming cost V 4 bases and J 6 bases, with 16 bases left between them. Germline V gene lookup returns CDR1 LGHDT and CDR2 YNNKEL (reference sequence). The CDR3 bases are TGTGCCAGCAGCCTCTCAAGCGGGTTTGGCAATGAGCAGTTCTTC. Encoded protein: CASSLSSGFGNEQFF.

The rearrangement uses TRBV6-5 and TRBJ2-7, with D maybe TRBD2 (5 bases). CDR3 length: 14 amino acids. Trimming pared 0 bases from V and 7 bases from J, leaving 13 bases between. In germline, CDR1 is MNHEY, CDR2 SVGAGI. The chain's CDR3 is CASSYSISPGEQYF. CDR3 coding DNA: TGTGCCAGCAGTTACTCCATCTCCCCGGGGGAGCAGTACTTC.

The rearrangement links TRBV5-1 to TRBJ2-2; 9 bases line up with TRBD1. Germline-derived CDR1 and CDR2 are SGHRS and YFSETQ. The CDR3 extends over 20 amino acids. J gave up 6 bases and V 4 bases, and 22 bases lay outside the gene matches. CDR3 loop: CASSPRTGELEGRYAGELFF. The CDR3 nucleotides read TGCGCCAGCAGCCCACGGACAGGGGAGCTAGAAGGTCGGTATGCCGGGGAGCTGTTTTTT.

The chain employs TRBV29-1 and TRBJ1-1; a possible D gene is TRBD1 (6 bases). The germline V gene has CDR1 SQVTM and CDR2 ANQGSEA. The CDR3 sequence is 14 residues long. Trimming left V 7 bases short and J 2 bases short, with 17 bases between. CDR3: CSASTGLLNTEAFF. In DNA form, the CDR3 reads TGCAGCGCATCGACAGGTCTATTAAACACTGAAGCTTTCTTT.

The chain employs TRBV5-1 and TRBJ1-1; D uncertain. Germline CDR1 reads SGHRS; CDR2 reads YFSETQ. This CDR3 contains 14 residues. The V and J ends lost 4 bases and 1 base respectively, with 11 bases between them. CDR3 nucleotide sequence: TGCGCCAGCAGCCGCCTTCGACAGAACACTGAAGCTTTCTTT. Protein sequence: CASSRLRQNTEAFF.

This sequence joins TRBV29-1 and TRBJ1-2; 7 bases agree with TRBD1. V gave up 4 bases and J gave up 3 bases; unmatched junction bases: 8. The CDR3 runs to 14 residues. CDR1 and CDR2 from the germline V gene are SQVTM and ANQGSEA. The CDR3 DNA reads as TGCAGCGTTGGGACAACAGGGGAGGACTATGGCTACACCTTC. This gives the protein CSVGTTGEDYGYTF.

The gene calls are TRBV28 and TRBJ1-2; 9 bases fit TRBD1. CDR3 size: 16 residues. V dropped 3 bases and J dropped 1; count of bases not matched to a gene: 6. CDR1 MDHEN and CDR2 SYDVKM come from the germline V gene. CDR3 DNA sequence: TGTGCCAGCAGTTTTAACACAGGGGGCGGTAACTATGGCTACACCTTC. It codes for CASSFNTGGGNYGYTF.

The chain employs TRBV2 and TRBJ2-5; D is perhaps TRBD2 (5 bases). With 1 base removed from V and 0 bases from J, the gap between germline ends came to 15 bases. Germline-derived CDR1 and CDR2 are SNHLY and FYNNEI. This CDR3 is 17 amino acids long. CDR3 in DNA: TGTGCCAGCAGTGAAGAGACTACTGGCAGGAACCAAGAGACCCAGTACTTC. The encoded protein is CASSEETTGRNQETQYF.

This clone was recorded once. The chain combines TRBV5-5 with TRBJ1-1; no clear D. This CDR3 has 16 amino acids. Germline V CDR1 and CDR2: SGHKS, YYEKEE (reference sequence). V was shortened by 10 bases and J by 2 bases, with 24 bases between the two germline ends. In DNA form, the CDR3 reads TGTGCCTCCACGGGAGGAGCCCCCCGGCTTAACACTGAAGCTTTCTTT. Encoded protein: CASTGGAPRLNTEAFF.